The clone carrying this TCR beta chain was seen more than once but under ten times. This CDR3 spans 18 amino acids. Unmatched junction bases numbered 15, after V lost 5 bases and J lost 7 bases. Germline V gene data show CDR1 as SGHVS and CDR2 as FQNEAQ. The sample originates from a study of human T cells and chemical hapten exposure. MiXCR, applied by TCRdb to the RACE reads, yields one record per CDR3 protein. In the table there are a few hundred thousand distinct CDR3 sequences, 6% to 7% of which are singletons. The time point denotes: patch test 2, 6 weeks after DPC sensitization. Regarding treatment: therapeutic diphenylcyclopropenone sensitization with weekly scalp DPC.

The TCR comes from a woman in her late teens or twenties with alopecia areata. Some clones in this sample may be carry-over from other donors' samples. The input for sequencing was whole blood, taken in connection with sensitization to the hapten diphenylcyclopropenone (DPC). The chain combines TRBV7-8 with TRBJ2-1; TRBD2 aligns across 12 bases. CDR3 DNA sequence: TGTGCCAGCAGCCCATATCGAGTACTAGCGGGGGGTTCGAATGAGCAGTTCTTC. It encodes CASSPYRVLAGGSNEQFF.